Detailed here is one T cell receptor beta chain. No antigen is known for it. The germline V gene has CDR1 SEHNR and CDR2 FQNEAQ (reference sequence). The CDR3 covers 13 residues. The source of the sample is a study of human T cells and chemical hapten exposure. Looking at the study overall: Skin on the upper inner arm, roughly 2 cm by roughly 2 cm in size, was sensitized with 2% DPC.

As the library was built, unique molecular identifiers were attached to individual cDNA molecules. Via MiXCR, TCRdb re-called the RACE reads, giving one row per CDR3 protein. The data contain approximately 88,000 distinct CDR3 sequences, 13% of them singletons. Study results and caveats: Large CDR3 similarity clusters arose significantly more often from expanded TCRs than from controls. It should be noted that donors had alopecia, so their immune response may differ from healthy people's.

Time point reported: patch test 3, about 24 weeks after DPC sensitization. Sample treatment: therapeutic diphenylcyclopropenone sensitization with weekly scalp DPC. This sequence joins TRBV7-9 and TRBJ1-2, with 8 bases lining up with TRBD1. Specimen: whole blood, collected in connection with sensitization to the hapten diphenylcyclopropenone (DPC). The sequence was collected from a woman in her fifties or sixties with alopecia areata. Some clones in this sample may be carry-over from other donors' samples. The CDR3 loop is CVGGDRFDYGYTF. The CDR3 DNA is TGTGTCGGCGGGGACAGGTTTGACTATGGCTACACCTTC.